This record covers a single T cell receptor (beta chain). Its antigen is not known. The CDR3 covers 14 residues. Germline lookup yields CDR1 SEHNR and CDR2 FQNEAQ (reference sequence). Trimming shortened V by 2 bases and J by 1 base, and 8 bases separated the two germline ends. The data were obtained in a study of monozygotic twins with cystic fibrosis. Study-level points and caveats: J usage was most co-twin-similar in 8 of 16 pairs, V in 13. Shared CDR3 numbers were not associated with age, concordance or severity.

Profiling relied on immunoSEQ multiplex PCR, and the TCRdb table lists in-frame clones only, not all of them. This table has tens of thousands of clones, approximately 90% appearing once. Specimen: blood. V gene TRBV7-9 combines with J gene TRBJ1-2; D not certain. The clonotype originates from a woman aged 25 to 39 with cystic fibrosis. Written as DNA, the CDR3 is TGTGCCAGCAGCTTAAGTGCTTTTAACTATGGCTACACCTTC. This sequence encodes CASSLSAFNYGYTF.